The source of this T cell receptor (beta chain) is a study of shared clonotypes between healthy human individuals. Repertoires were generated with immunoSEQ multiplex PCR, while TCRdb's copy carries only in-frame clones and drops some. Altogether 950,000 to 1,100,000 clones are present, about 80% being singletons, with the ten largest covering 1.4%. Germline V gene sequence: CDR1 MDHEN, CDR2 SYDVKM. The J segment lost 9 bases and the V segment lost 7 bases, leaving 5 bases of the junction unmatched. CDR3 length: 14 residues. Sequenced: memory CD4+ T cells sorted from blood. Subset denoted: CD45RA-negative fraction. The rearrangement joins TRBV28 to TRBJ1-6, with TRBD1 matching 11 bases. This receptor was taken from a man in his late teens or twenties in good health. Here the CDR3 reads CASIMDRGLSPLHF. Written as DNA, the CDR3 is TGTGCCAGCATCATGGACAGGGGGCTTTCACCCCTCCACTTT.